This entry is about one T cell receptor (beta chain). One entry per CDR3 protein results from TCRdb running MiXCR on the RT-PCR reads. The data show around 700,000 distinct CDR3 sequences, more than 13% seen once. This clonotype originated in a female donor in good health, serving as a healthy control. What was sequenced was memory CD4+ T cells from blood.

The CDR3 DNA reads TGTGCCACTGGCGTGGGGGGCGCGAATGAAAAACTGTTTTTT. It encodes CATGVGGANEKLFF. This chain connects TRBV10-3 to TRBJ1-4; tentatively, D is TRBD1 (6 bases). This CDR3 comprises 14 residues. Germline CDR1 is ENHRY and CDR2 is SYGVKD. V was cut by 10 bases and J by 5 bases, with 17 bases left in between.